Shown below are 32 T cell receptor beta chains from a single sample sequenced in a study of blood T cell repertoires in COVID-19. The table came from immunoSEQ multiplex PCR; TCRdb's copy has only in-frame clones and leaves some out. The table has approximately 310,000 clones, 85% seen once. Sequenced sample: PBMCs or T cells enriched from blood (not recorded which). These receptors originate from a woman in her 30s who had been exposed to COVID-19.

This chain uses TRBV7-2 with TRBJ1-5, with 8 positions matching TRBD1. With V trimmed by 6 bases and J by 11 bases, 12 bases remained unmatched. This CDR3 is 14 amino acids long. The germline CDR1 and CDR2 sequences are SGHTA and FQGNSA. DNA for the CDR3: TGTGCCAGCAGTAGCGGGTCCAGGGGGCGAGCCCAGCATTTT. As protein: CASSSGSRGRAQHF.

This chain links TRBV4-1 with TRBJ2-7, with 10 bases that match TRBD2. This CDR3 has 19 amino acids. The V segment lost 3 bases and the J segment 0 bases; nucleotides outside the gene matches: 14. Germline V lookup: CDR1 MGHRA, CDR2 YSYEKL. In DNA, the CDR3 is TGCGCCAGCAGCCATCAAATTCCGGGGACTAGCGCGAGCTCCTACGAGCAGTACTTC. Translation gives CASSHQIPGTSASSYEQYF.

The chain joins TRBV6-2 or TRBV6-3 to TRBJ1-2; 8 bases are shared with TRBD1. The CDR3 is 17 amino acids. The junction had 15 bases not matched to a gene; V was cut back by 5 bases and J by 4 bases. Germline CDR1 is MNHEY and CDR2 is SVGEGT. CDR3 amino acids: CASSLVTGAVRSYGYTF. For the CDR3, the DNA is TGTGCCAGCAGTCTTGTGACAGGGGCGGTACGGAGCTATGGCTACACCTTC.

The count of this clone is one. The gene calls are TRBV24-1 and TRBJ2-1; 8 bases are shared with TRBD1. V lost 3 bases and J lost 4; bases outside the gene matches: 10. The CDR3 is made up of 17 amino acids. Germline CDR1 and CDR2: KGHDR and SFDVKD. Here the CDR3 reads CATSDPLDRDEYNEQFF. DNA for the CDR3: TGTGCCACCAGTGATCCCCTGGACAGGGATGAGTACAATGAGCAGTTCTTC.

CDR3: CASSPGRVRGTEAFF. CDR3 DNA: TGTGCCAGCTCACCAGGGCGGGTAAGAGGAACTGAAGCTTTCTTT. This chain connects TRBV18 to TRBJ1-1; D unresolved. This CDR3 is built from 15 residues. V was pared by 2 bases and J by 5 bases, with 15 bases between. Germline V gene lookup returns CDR1 KGHSH and CDR2 LQKENI.

J is TRBJ2-1 and V is TRBV7-8, with unresolved D. The germline V gene encodes CDR1 SGHVS and CDR2 FQNEAQ. Trimming shortened V by 5 bases and J by 8 bases, and 10 bases separated the two germline ends. The CDR3 extends over 12 amino acids. CDR3 loop: CASSARSHEQFF. The CDR3 DNA is TGTGCCAGCAGCGCGAGGAGCCATGAGCAGTTCTTC.

The CDR3 DNA reads as TGTGCCAGTCTACCCGCCGGGACAGGGGACTATGGCTACACCTTC. Translation gives CASLPAGTGDYGYTF. The chain has TRBV6-5 and TRBJ1-2; 10 nucleotides align to TRBD1. This CDR3 contains 15 residues. V was clipped by 9 bases and J by 3 bases; unmatched bases: 10. Germline values: CDR1 MNHEY, CDR2 SVGAGI.

This chain connects TRBV5-4 to TRBJ2-2; tentative D call: TRBD2 (5 bases). The CDR3 runs to 16 residues. Germline lookup yields CDR1 SGHNT and CDR2 YYREEE (reference sequence). With 4 bases removed from V and 4 bases from J, the gap between germline ends came to 17 bases. This CDR3 is CASSPELFEGTGELFF. The CDR3 nucleotides read TGTGCCAGCAGCCCAGAGCTATTCGAGGGCACCGGGGAGCTGTTTTTT.

The chain combines TRBV3-1 (or the pseudogene TRBV3-2) with TRBJ2-1; 7 positions match TRBD1. V lost 1 base and J lost 4; bases outside the gene matches: 4. There are 15 residues in the CDR3. CDR1 is LGHDT, CDR2 YNNKEL, per germline (reference sequence). CDR3 amino acids: CASSQGMDRYNEQFF. The CDR3 DNA reads as TGTGCCAGCAGCCAAGGTATGGACAGGTACAATGAGCAGTTCTTC.

The chain couples TRBV4-2 to TRBJ2-5, with D tentatively TRBD2 (5 bases). From germline, CDR1 is LGHNA and CDR2 YNFKEQ. The germline V and J ends were trimmed by 1 base and 2 bases, with 11 bases remaining between them. The CDR3 runs to 15 residues. CDR3 protein: CASSQGRAMQETQYF. The CDR3 bases are TGTGCCAGCAGCCAAGGGCGGGCCATGCAAGAGACCCAGTACTTC.

The chain couples TRBV18 to TRBJ1-1, with D uncertain. Trimming shortened V by 0 bases and J by 1 base, and 12 bases separated the two germline ends. This CDR3 has 16 residues. From germline, CDR1 is KGHSH and CDR2 LQKENI. CDR3 in amino acids: CASSPPRDGWNTEAFF. The CDR3 DNA sequence: TGTGCCAGCTCACCACCGCGGGATGGTTGGAACACTGAAGCTTTCTTT.

The J gene is TRBJ1-1, the V gene TRBV10-3; weak D call: TRBD1 (6 bases). CDR1 ENHRY and CDR2 SYGVKD come from the germline V gene. V was trimmed by 0 bases and J by 0 bases, leaving 17 bases between them. The CDR3 extends over 18 amino acids. The CDR3 nucleotides are TGTGCCATCAGTGAGTCGAAAGGGGGAGGGAGGATGAACACTGAAGCTTTCTTT. Residues: CAISESKGGGRMNTEAFF.

The V and J genes are TRBV7-2 and TRBJ1-1, with a tentative D call TRBD1 (6 bases). The germline V gene has CDR1 SGHTA and CDR2 FQGNSA. This CDR3 region has 14 residues. Trimming pared 5 bases from V and 1 base from J, leaving 11 bases between. CDR3 protein: CASSHREGNTEAFF. DNA of the CDR3: TGTGCCAGCAGCCACAGGGAAGGGAACACTGAAGCTTTCTTT.

This chain uses TRBV5-1 with TRBJ2-1; no clear D gene. Trimming removed 4 bases at V and 0 bases at J, with 5 bases between. The CDR3 has 13 residues. CDR1 and CDR2 from the germline V gene are SGHRS and YFSETQ. DNA of the CDR3: TGCGCCAGCAGCCGGAGCTCCTACAATGAGCAGTTCTTC. It translates to CASSRSSYNEQFF.

This clone was recorded once. The J gene is TRBJ2-5, the V gene TRBV4-2; possibly TRBD2 for D (5 bases). V lost 1 base to trimming and J lost 1 base, with 7 bases between them. This CDR3 has 14 amino acids. Germline CDR1 reads LGHNA; CDR2 reads YNFKEQ. This CDR3 reads CASSQARGQETQYF. In DNA form, the CDR3 reads TGTGCCAGCAGCCAAGCCCGGGGCCAAGAGACCCAGTACTTC.

This clone was counted a few times. The chain is built from TRBV6-4 and TRBJ2-3, with D possibly being TRBD1 (6 bases). V lost 6 bases to trimming and J lost 6 bases, with 16 bases between them. Germline values: CDR1 MRHNA, CDR2 SNTAGT. This CDR3 comprises 14 residues. The CDR3 protein is CASSAKGGADTQYF. As DNA, the CDR3 is TGTGCCAGCAGCGCGAAAGGGGGTGCGGATACGCAGTATTTT.

The chain couples TRBV18 to TRBJ1-1; TRBD1 aligns across 9 bases. The CDR3 is 16 amino acids. The V gene end was trimmed by 0 bases and the J gene end by 5 bases; junction bases not matched to a gene: 7. Looked up from germline, CDR1 is KGHSH and CDR2 is LQKENI. CDR3 loop: CASSPPRTGVRTEAFF. The CDR3 DNA reads TGTGCCAGCTCACCACCCAGGACAGGGGTACGGACTGAAGCTTTCTTT. Supplemented by reference TRBV18 and TRBJ1-1, the full variable domain reads NAGVMQNPRHLVRRRGQEARLRCSPMKGHSHVYWYRQLPEEGLKFMVYLQKENIIDESGMPKERFSAEFPKEGPSILRIQQVVRGDSAAYFCASSPPRTGVRTEAFFGQGTRLTVV.

The chain has TRBV12-3 or TRBV12-4 and TRBJ1-1, with a weak D call TRBD1 (5 bases). This CDR3 contains 12 residues. V lost 10 bases and J 7 bases, leaving 16 bases between the germline ends. CDR3 sequence reads: CATINVRGEAFF. CDR3 sequence (DNA): TGTGCCACGATAAATGTAAGGGGTGAAGCTTTCTTT.

The rearrangement links TRBV15 to TRBJ1-1; a possible D gene is TRBD1 (5 bases). Trimming removed 0 bases at V and 1 base at J, with 9 bases between. This CDR3 has 15 residues. Germline loops: CDR1 LNHNV, CDR2 YYDKDF (reference sequence). DNA for the CDR3: TGTGCCACCAGCAGAGAAAAGGGGTCGAACACTGAAGCTTTCTTT. Its translation is CATSREKGSNTEAFF. The full variable domain, with the rest looked up from reference TRBV15 and TRBJ1-1, is DAMVIQNPRYQVTQFGKPVTLSCSQTLNHNVMYWYQQKSSQAPKLLFHYYDKDFNNEADTPDNFQSRRPNTSFCFLDIRSPGLGDTAMYLCATSREKGSNTEAFFGQGTRLTVV.

The chain carries TRBV3-1 (or the pseudogene TRBV3-2) and TRBJ1-1; a possible D gene is TRBD1 (6 bases). Germline lookup yields CDR1 LGHDT and CDR2 YNNKEL (reference sequence). The CDR3 loop spans 14 amino acids. The V end was cut by 4 bases, the J end by 5 bases, with 14 bases between. CDR3 residues: CASSRSGTRTEAFF. The CDR3 DNA reads TGTGCCAGCAGCCGGTCCGGGACACGGACTGAAGCTTTCTTT.

V gene TRBV3-1 (or the pseudogene TRBV3-2) combines with J gene TRBJ1-5; tentative D call: TRBD1 (5 bases). Per germline, CDR1 LGHDT and CDR2 YNNKEL (reference sequence). V dropped 4 bases and J dropped 3 bases, with 13 bases sitting between them. The CDR3 spans 15 residues. The CDR3 loop is CASSPLGEDNQPQHF. The CDR3 bases are TGTGCCAGCAGCCCCCTGGGGGAGGACAATCAGCCCCAGCATTTT.

The chain recombines TRBV2 with TRBJ1-2, with 9 bases that match TRBD1. CDR1 and CDR2 from the germline V gene are SNHLY and FYNNEI. Unmatched junction bases numbered 8, after V lost 2 bases and J lost 7 bases. The CDR3 spans 15 residues. The CDR3 region is CASSERQGEKSGYTF. CDR3 sequence (DNA): TGTGCCAGCAGTGAACGACAGGGGGAAAAATCTGGCTACACCTTC.

The chain carries TRBV28 and TRBJ2-7; TRBD1 aligns across 7 bases. This CDR3 has 15 residues. Germline assignment: CDR1 MDHEN and CDR2 SYDVKM. The junction had 11 bases not matched to a gene; V was cut back by 5 bases and J by 4 bases. This chain's CDR3 is CASSDRDPFQYEQYF. The CDR3 DNA reads TGTGCCAGCAGTGACAGGGACCCCTTCCAATACGAGCAGTACTTC.

This chain uses TRBV10-3 with TRBJ1-5, with 9 bases matching TRBD1. V was pared by 8 bases and J by 1 base, with 12 bases of the junction left unmatched. This CDR3 comprises 17 residues. CDR1 and CDR2 (germline): ENHRY, SYGVKD. CDR3 in amino acids: CAIASQGQGSSNQPQHF. The CDR3 coding sequence is TGTGCCATCGCTAGTCAGGGACAGGGAAGCAGCAATCAGCCCCAGCATTTT.

This rearrangement joins TRBV24-1 to TRBJ2-5, with 8 bases that match TRBD1. CDR3 length equals 14 residues. J lost 7 bases, V lost 5 bases, and 8 bases had no gene match. Germline CDR1 and CDR2: KGHDR and SFDVKD. This CDR3 is CATSAGQGVRTQYF. CDR3 bases: TGTGCCACCAGTGCCGGACAGGGCGTGCGGACCCAGTACTTC.

The chain uses TRBV7-9 and TRBJ1-2, with D possibly being TRBD1 (6 bases). The V end was cut by 1 base, the J end by 3 bases, with 18 bases between. The CDR3 spans 17 residues. In germline, CDR1 is SEHNR, CDR2 FQNEAQ (reference sequence). The CDR3 coding sequence is TGTGCCAGCAGCTTAGTTGGGAACAGGGAGACTGACTATGGCTACACCTTC. Its translation: CASSLVGNRETDYGYTF.

This clone was observed a few times. The CDR3 here is CASSRQSSYNSPLHF. Written as DNA, the CDR3 is TGTGCCAGCAGCCGACAGAGCTCCTATAATTCACCCCTCCACTTT. The chain carries TRBV3-1 (or the pseudogene TRBV3-2) and TRBJ1-6; TRBD1 is a possible D gene (5 bases). Germline V CDR1 and CDR2: LGHDT, YNNKEL (reference sequence). The germline V and J ends were trimmed by 4 bases and 0 bases, with 7 bases remaining between them. This CDR3 comprises 15 residues.

The chain has TRBV7-9 and TRBJ2-5, with 7 bases fitting TRBD1. Germline V gene data show CDR1 as SEHNR and CDR2 as FQNEAQ (reference sequence). J lost 0 bases, V lost 5 bases, and 3 bases had no gene match. The CDR3 is 14 amino acids. CDR3 region: CASSGQADQETQYF. The CDR3 region has the DNA TGTGCCAGCAGCGGACAGGCGGACCAAGAGACCCAGTACTTC.

This clone showed up many times. The J gene is TRBJ2-7, the V gene TRBV5-4; 11 bases line up with TRBD2. V gave up 4 bases and J gave up 6 bases; unmatched junction bases: 6. From germline, CDR1 is SGHNT and CDR2 YYREEE (reference sequence). CDR3 length: 14 residues. CDR3 sequence: CASSQTSGSIEQYF. CDR3 coding DNA: TGTGCCAGCAGCCAAACTAGCGGGAGCATCGAGCAGTACTTC.

The chain links TRBV18 to TRBJ2-1; 10 positions agree with TRBD2. Trimming took 3 bases from V and 3 from J; bases not matched to a gene: 17. Germline V gives CDR1 KGHSH, CDR2 LQKENI. This CDR3 spans 20 amino acids. CDR3 DNA: TGTGCCAGCTCACCTAGGGACCCTTTGCTAGCGGGAGTGGTCTACAATGAGCAGTTCTTC. Its translation is CASSPRDPLLAGVVYNEQFF.

The rearrangement links TRBV2 to TRBJ1-5; 7 bases are shared with TRBD1. There are 14 residues in the CDR3. The V and J ends lost 8 bases and 0 bases, in that order; junction bases with no gene match: 4. Per the germline V gene, CDR1 is SNHLY and CDR2 is FYNNEI. The CDR3 protein is CASRDRHSNQPQHF. The DNA for the CDR3 is TGTGCCAGCCGGGACAGACATAGCAATCAGCCCCAGCATTTT.

This chain joins TRBV16 and TRBJ1-2; TRBD1 might be the D (6 bases). Looked up from germline, CDR1 is KGHSY and CDR2 is FQNENV. The V end was cut by 2 bases, the J end by 4 bases, with 14 bases between. The CDR3 spans 15 residues. CDR3 loop: CASSQIGQGRYGYTF. Here the CDR3 DNA reads TGTGCCAGCAGCCAAATTGGGCAGGGGCGCTATGGCTACACCTTC. The complete variable domain, with remaining parts taken from reference TRBV16 and TRBJ1-2, reads GEEVAQTPKHLVRGEGQKAKLYCAPIKGHSYVFWYQQVLKNEFKFLISFQNENVFDETGMPKERFSAKCLPNSPCSLEIQATKLEDSAVYFCASSQIGQGRYGYTFGSGTRLTVV.